The present TCR beta chain was sequenced within a study of OX40 agonist ivuxolimab in advanced cancers. At the level of the study: The dose-escalation cohort had hepatocellular carcinoma, melanoma, renal cell or head and neck cancer.

Whole-study findings and limits: At 0.1 to 3.0 mg/kg, CD4+ and CD8+ blood T cells expanded clonally by week 6. Expanded clones belonging to CD8+ T cells outnumbered, on average, those of CD4+.

TCRdb's copy holds only in-frame clones and misses some; the assay was immunoSEQ multiplex PCR. The sample yields some 82,000 clones, more than 85% seen once. As regards this clone: Its antigen remains unidentified.

The germline CDR1 and CDR2 sequences are SGHTA and FQGNSA. The CDR3 has 12 amino acids. With 5 bases clipped from V and 9 bases from J, the junction kept 4 bases outside the gene matches. The receptor's source is an adult with an advanced solid tumor such as melanoma, head and neck, liver or kidney cancer. Sequencing was performed on CD4+ or CD8+ T cells sorted from blood, taken in a trial of the OX40 agonist ivuxolimab. The V and J genes are TRBV7-2 and TRBJ2-3; TRBD1 matches at 8 bases. Here the CDR3 DNA reads TGTGCCAGCAGCCCAGACAGGGGCACGCAGTATTTT. Protein: CASSPDRGTQYF.